This is a list of T cell receptor beta chains from one sample in a study of human T cells and chemical hapten exposure. TCRdb recomputed calls from the RACE reads with MiXCR, one row per CDR3 protein. The table includes more than 95,000 distinct CDR3 sequences, roughly 12% detected once. Sequenced material: whole blood, taken in connection with sensitization to the hapten diphenylcyclopropenone (DPC). The receptors derive from a woman aged 45-59 years with alopecia areata. Some clones in this sample may be carry-over from other donors' samples. The CDR3 runs from the conserved cysteine through the conserved F or W. The D gene is left open where the match is weak. The size of a clone is reported for some rows only, either as once, few or many, or as a class for expanded clones.

NA	TRBV28	TRBJ2-7	NA	CASSTGVYEQYF	TGTGCCAGCAGTACGGGGGTTTACGAGCAGTACTTC
NA	TRBV24-1	TRBJ1-5	many	CATQDAGQPQHF	TGTGCCACCCAAGACGCGGGGCAGCCCCAGCATTTT
NA	TRBV5-1	TRBJ2-5	NA	CASSPAITGQETQYF	TGCGCCAGCAGCCCGGCGATTACAGGCCAAGAGACCCAGTACTTC
NA	TRBV7-9	TRBJ2-3	few	CASSLEGHISTDTQYF	TGTGCCAGCAGCTTAGAAGGACACATTAGCACAGATACGCAGTATTTT
TRBD2	TRBV28	TRBJ2-7	many	CASSLLAGAYEQYF	TGTGCCAGCAGTTTGCTAGCGGGAGCCTACGAGCAGTACTTC
NA	TRBV6-2/TRBV6-3	TRBJ2-1	many	CASSYSPYNEQFF	TGTGCCAGCAGTTACTCTCCCTACAATGAGCAGTTCTTC
NA	TRBV6-1	TRBJ2-7	many	CASRKTPVEQYF	TGTGCCAGCAGAAAAACTCCGGTGGAGCAGTACTTC
NA	TRBV28	TRBJ2-2	few	CASRGPITGELFF	TGTGCCAGCAGGGGACCGATCACCGGGGAGCTGTTTTTT
TRBD1	TRBV5-6	TRBJ2-2	NA	CACSAPGTGTGELFF	TGTGCCTGCAGCGCACCCGGGACAGGGACCGGGGAGCTGTTTTTT
NA	TRBV4-2	TRBJ1-2	few	CASSQERRALGYTF	TGTGCCAGCAGCCAAGAACGTAGGGCCCTTGGCTACACCTTC
NA	TRBV15	TRBJ2-2	many	CATSRGRSNTGELFF	TGTGCCACCAGCAGAGGCAGGAGTAACACCGGGGAGCTGTTTTTT
NA	TRBV5-1	TRBJ2-5	NA	CASSFDGYQETQYF	TGCGCCAGCAGCTTCGATGGGTACCAAGAGACCCAGTACTTC
TRBD1	TRBV5-1	TRBJ1-1	NA	CASSYLQGAVYTEAFF	TGCGCCAGCAGCTACCTACAGGGGGCAGTTTACACTGAAGCTTTCTTT
TRBD2	TRBV3-1	TRBJ2-3	NA	CASSRLASGMADTQYF	TGTGCCAGCAGCCGTCTGGCTAGCGGGATGGCAGATACGCAGTATTTT
NA	TRBV7-9	TRBJ2-3	few	CASSPRGGGRGDTQYF	TGTGCCAGCAGCCCCCGGGGTGGGGGGCGTGGAGATACGCAGTATTTT
NA	TRBV20-1	TRBJ1-5	few	CSARGGLQPQHF	TGCAGTGCTAGGGGTGGTCTTCAGCCCCAGCATTTT